Below, 26 T cell receptor beta chains from the same sample are listed, as sequenced in a study of T cells in Graves' hyperthyroidism and ophthalmopathy. The TCR beta CDR3 regions underwent amplification using RNA transcripts as the source. TCR CDR3 regions were first amplified by RT-PCR with HTBI primers. TCRdb fed the multiplex PCR reads into MiXCR, producing one record per CDR3 protein. The top ten hold around 20% of the sample, which has 450,000 to 700,000 distinct CDR3 sequences, roughly 50% seen once. Material: peripheral blood or thyroid tissue (not recorded which). The receptors originated from an adult woman with Graves' disease, either hyperthyroidism or ophthalmopathy (not recorded which).

The chain uses TRBV10-2 and TRBJ2-7, with 10 bases lining up with TRBD1. The CDR3 has 14 amino acids. The germline CDR1 and CDR2 sequences are WSHSY and SAAADI. V was clipped by 4 bases and J by 3 bases; unmatched bases: 3. As DNA, the CDR3 is TGCGCCAGCAGTGCCGGACAGGGGGGCTACGAGCAGTACTTC. This translates into CASSAGQGGYEQYF.

This clonotype has ten or more counts. This rearrangement joins TRBV19 to TRBJ2-2, with D tentatively TRBD1 or TRBD2 (5 bases each). Deletions cut 2 bases from V and 4 bases from J, with 8 bases between. The CDR3 length is 14 residues. CDR1 and CDR2 (germline): LNHDA, SQIVND (reference sequence). CDR3 protein: CASSIQGATGELFF. The CDR3 DNA follows: TGTGCCAGTAGTATACAGGGAGCCACCGGGGAGCTGTTTTTT.

The chain employs TRBV7-9 and TRBJ2-7, with 7 bases fitting TRBD2. The CDR3 sequence is 12 residues long. CDR1 SEHNR and CDR2 FQNEAQ come from the germline V gene (reference sequence). Trimming took 3 bases from V and 7 from J; bases not matched to a gene: 3. The CDR3 loop is CASSLWEGEQYF. The CDR3 bases are TGTGCCAGCAGCTTGTGGGAGGGTGAGCAGTACTTC.

Note on this clonotype: A junction end diverges from the germline sequence, so it may reflect a read error. V is TRBV10-3 and J is TRBJ1-1, with D hard to call. Germline V gene sequence: CDR1 ENHRY, CDR2 SYGVKD. This CDR3 has 14 residues. The CDR3 DNA sequence: TGTACCATCCGAGGCGGGAACGGAGGCACTGAAGCTTTCTTT. It translates to CTIRGGNGGTEAFF.

This sequence joins TRBV7-9 and TRBJ2-1, with TRBD2 identical over 9 bases. After removal of 6 bases from V and 1 base from J, the junction contained 1 base not matched to a gene. The CDR3 loop spans 14 amino acids. Per the germline V gene, CDR1 is SEHNR and CDR2 is FQNEAQ (reference sequence). The CDR3 nucleotides are TGTGCCAGCAGGACTAGCGGTTCCTACAATGAGCAGTTCTTC. It translates to CASRTSGSYNEQFF.

This chain joins TRBV7-9 and TRBJ2-5, with D possibly TRBD1 on 5 matching bases. V gave up 5 bases and J gave up 1 base, with 14 bases separating them. The CDR3 has 15 residues. Germline-derived CDR1 and CDR2 are SEHNR and FQNEAQ (reference sequence). The CDR3 region has the DNA TGTGCCAGCAGCCCCGACAGTAGTAGCCAAGAGACCCAGTACTTC. It translates to CASSPDSSSQETQYF.

This clonotype has more than one count but fewer than ten. This rearrangement joins TRBV7-2 to TRBJ2-7, with 7 bases that match TRBD1. Unmatched junction bases numbered 8, after V lost 3 bases and J lost 6 bases. Per the germline V gene, CDR1 is SGHTA and CDR2 is FQGNSA. The length of the CDR3 is 14 residues. The CDR3 DNA reads as TGTGCCAGCAGCTTCGACAGGGAACTGCGCGAGCAGTACTTC. Translation gives CASSFDRELREQYF.

Note on this clonotype: A read error may produce the germline difference seen at one junction end. The chain carries TRBV15 and TRBJ2-7; D ambiguous. The CDR3 runs 14 residues. Germline loops: CDR1 LNHNV, CDR2 YYDKDF (reference sequence). The CDR3 here is CAISRNAGLGEQYF. CDR3 DNA sequence: TGTGCCATCAGCAGAAACGCAGGTCTCGGCGAGCAGTACTTC.

This clonotype was detected only once. This is likely a read error, given that the CDR3 carries no conserved phenylalanine or tryptophan at its end. The chain carries TRBV19 and TRBJ2-6, with D tentatively TRBD1 or TRBD2 (5 bases each). This CDR3 is 13 amino acids long. Per germline, CDR1 LNHDA and CDR2 SQIVND (reference sequence). The CDR3 DNA reads as TGTGCCAGTAGTCTCGACGGGGCCAAGGTCCTGACTATC. Its translation is CASSLDGAKVLTI.

The CDR3 nucleotides are TGTGCCAGCAGTGTAGGAGGTGATGAGCAGTTCTTT. Its translation: CASSVGGDEQFF. The V gene is TRBV2, the J gene TRBJ1-1; D uncertain. The CDR3 runs to 12 residues. Germline V gives CDR1 SNHLY, CDR2 FYNNEI. V shed 4 bases and J shed 14 bases, with 17 bases lying between them.

This clonotype has at least ten counts. V and J are TRBV24-1 and TRBJ1-5; D uncertain. V was cut by 3 bases and J by 4 bases, with 9 bases left in between. This CDR3 has 14 residues. Germline CDR1 KGHDR, CDR2 SFDVKD. The CDR3 loop is CATSDVGLNQPQHF. CDR3 sequence (DNA): TGTGCCACCAGTGATGTGGGATTAAATCAGCCCCAGCATTTT.

The chain links TRBV6-5 to TRBJ2-7; a possible D gene is TRBD1 (5 bases). The CDR3 is 8 amino acids. CDR1 MNHEY and CDR2 SVGAGI come from the germline V gene. This CDR3 is CASSWWTV. The DNA for the CDR3 is TGTGCCAGCAGTTGGTGGACAGTC.

This clonotype was picked up a small number of times. The gene calls are TRBV28 and TRBJ1-4; 8 bases align to TRBD1. The CDR3 spans 15 residues. The ends lost 5 bases at V and 1 base at J; junction bases unmatched: 3. Germline CDR1 MDHEN, CDR2 SYDVKM. The CDR3 DNA is TGTGCCAGCAGTCCTACAGGGGGAACTAATGAAAAACTGTTTTTT. This gives the protein CASSPTGGTNEKLFF.

With respect to this clonotype: A single base separates this from a much larger clone, so it may be a read error. This chain links TRBV7-9 with TRBJ2-7; TRBD1 agrees at 7 bases. Unmatched junction bases numbered 12, after V lost 2 bases and J lost 2 bases. The CDR3 covers 17 residues. The germline V gene encodes CDR1 SEHNR and CDR2 FQNEAQ (reference sequence). This chain's CDR3 is CASSLCSGTVFPYEQYF. CDR3 sequence (DNA): TGTGCCAGCAGCTTATGTTCCGGGACAGTATTTCCCTACGAGCAGTACTTC.

The CDR3 loop reads CSAPLWSTLNTEAFF. CDR3 DNA sequence: TGCAGTGCCCCCTTGTGGAGCACATTGAACACTGAAGCTTTCTTT. This chain uses TRBV20-1 with TRBJ1-1, with unresolved D. The CDR3 consists of 15 residues. Trimming stripped 6 bases from V and 0 bases from J, with 17 bases between. Germline CDR1 DFQATT, CDR2 SNEGSKA (reference sequence).

This clonotype was counted many times. The germline gene is not matched at one end of the junction; a read error may be the cause. V gene TRBV20-1 combines with J gene TRBJ1-4, with 8 positions matching TRBD1. Germline CDR1 DFQATT, CDR2 SNEGSKA (reference sequence). The CDR3 consists of 12 residues. CDR3 sequence: CGIRTGTEKLFF. CDR3 nucleotides: TGTGGAATTCGGACAGGGACTGAAAAACTGTTTTTT.

A few counts support this clonotype. This may come from a read error, since a much larger clone is one base off. V gene TRBV7-2 combines with J gene TRBJ1-4; perhaps TRBD1 as D (6 bases). V was trimmed by 4 bases and J by 7 bases, leaving 10 bases between them. This CDR3 has 13 residues. Germline loops: CDR1 SGHTA, CDR2 FQGNSA. CDR3 sequence (DNA): TGTGCCAGCAGCTCGGGACACCCTGAAAAACTGTTTTTT. This gives the protein CASSSGHPEKLFF.

The chain uses TRBV7-3 and TRBJ2-3, with 9 bases identical to TRBD1. The germline CDR1 and CDR2 sequences are SGHTA and FQGTGA. V gave up 5 bases and J gave up 5 bases; unmatched junction bases: 5. The CDR3 extends over 14 amino acids. CDR3 nucleotide sequence: TGTGCCAGCAGCGCCCGGGACAGGGAAGATACGCAGTATTTT. The encoded protein is CASSARDREDTQYF.

The chain recombines TRBV11-2 with TRBJ2-5, with D tentatively TRBD1 or TRBD2 (5 bases each). Germline V gives CDR1 SGHAT, CDR2 FQNNGV. There are 14 residues in the CDR3. Trimming removed 4 bases from V and 9 bases from J, with 18 bases in between. The CDR3 bases are TGTGCCAGCAGCTCTAATCGGGGCCGGATTGCCCAGTACTTC. Its protein is CASSSNRGRIAQYF.

V is TRBV2 and J is TRBJ2-1; D is unresolved. Deletions cut 5 bases from V and 5 bases from J, with 10 bases between. Germline CDR1 SNHLY, CDR2 FYNNEI. This CDR3 spans 13 amino acids. The CDR3 sequence is CASSLMVNNEQFF. DNA of the CDR3: TGTGCCAGCAGTCTGATGGTTAACAATGAGCAGTTCTTC.

This clonotype was detected ten times or more. This sequence joins TRBV7-9 and TRBJ2-7, with D uncertain. The CDR3 is made up of 14 amino acids. Germline lookup yields CDR1 SEHNR and CDR2 FQNEAQ (reference sequence). V gave up 1 base and J gave up 0 bases, with 7 bases separating them. The CDR3 region has the DNA TGTGCCAGCAGCTTAGACACCTTCTCCTACGAGCAGTACTTC. Residues: CASSLDTFSYEQYF.

This clonotype was picked up many times. CDR3 in amino acids: CASSGRTLNQPQHF. The DNA of the CDR3 is TGTGCCAGCAGTGGCCGTACTCTCAATCAGCCCCAGCATTTT. The chain employs TRBV2 and TRBJ1-5, with no clear D. Per the germline V gene, CDR1 is SNHLY and CDR2 is FYNNEI. The CDR3 runs 14 residues. Trimming took 4 bases from V and 3 from J, leaving 10 bases between them.

A word on this clonotype: Germline and junction disagree at one end, which may indicate a read error. The chain employs TRBV15 and TRBJ1-5; no clear D gene. Germline lookup yields CDR1 LNHNV and CDR2 YYDKDF (reference sequence). This CDR3 has 16 residues. Here the CDR3 reads CASSRDHSAAQETQHF. DNA of the CDR3: TGTGCCTCCAGCAGAGATCACTCGGCGGCCCAAGAGACCCAGCATTTT.

CDR3 DNA: TGTGCCAGCAGCTTAACTTATCCGACCAAGGACTTAAGGGGCAATGAGCAGTTCTTC. It translates to CASSLTYPTKDLRGNEQFF. The V and J genes are TRBV7-2 and TRBJ2-1; D tentatively fits TRBD1 or TRBD2 (5 bases each). Germline CDR1 SGHTA, CDR2 FQGNSA. V was pared by 2 bases and J by 6 bases, with 26 bases between. CDR3 length equals 19 residues.

This CDR3 is CASSPRNGSHYEQYF. The CDR3 coding sequence is TGTGCCAGCAGTCCCCGAAACGGGAGTCACTACGAGCAGTACTTC. The chain uses TRBV7-9 and TRBJ2-7; possible D gene TRBD2, 6 bases. The V gene's germline CDR1 is SEHNR and CDR2 FQNEAQ (reference sequence). This CDR3 is built from 15 residues. The germline V and J ends were trimmed by 6 bases and 3 bases, with 18 bases remaining between them.

Many counts were recorded for this clonotype. The chain recombines TRBV5-1 with TRBJ1-2, with 7 bases lining up with TRBD1. V shed 0 bases and J 7 bases; nucleotides not matched to a gene: 9. The CDR3 covers 15 residues. Germline V gene data show CDR1 as SGHRS and CDR2 as YFSETQ. The CDR3 reads CASSLEGQGVRGYTF. The DNA for the CDR3 is TGCGCCAGCAGCTTGGAAGGCCAGGGGGTGCGTGGCTACACCTTC.